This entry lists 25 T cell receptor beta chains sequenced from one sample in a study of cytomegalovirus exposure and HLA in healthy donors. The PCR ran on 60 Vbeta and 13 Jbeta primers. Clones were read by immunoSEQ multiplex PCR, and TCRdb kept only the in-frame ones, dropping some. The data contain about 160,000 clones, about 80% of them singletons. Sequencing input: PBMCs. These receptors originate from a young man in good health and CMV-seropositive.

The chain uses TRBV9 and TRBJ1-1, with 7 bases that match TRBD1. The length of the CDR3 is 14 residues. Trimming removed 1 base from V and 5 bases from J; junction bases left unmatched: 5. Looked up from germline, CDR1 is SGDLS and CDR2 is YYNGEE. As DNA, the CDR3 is TGTGCCAGCAGCGTACCAGACAGGGATACTGAAGCTTTCTTT. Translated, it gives CASSVPDRDTEAFF. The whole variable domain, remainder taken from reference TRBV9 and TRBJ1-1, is DSGVTQTPKHLITATGQRVTLRCSPRSGDLSVYWYQQSLDQGLQFLIQYYNGEERAKGNILERFSAQQFPDLHSELNLSSLELGDSALYFCASSVPDRDTEAFFGQGTRLTVV.

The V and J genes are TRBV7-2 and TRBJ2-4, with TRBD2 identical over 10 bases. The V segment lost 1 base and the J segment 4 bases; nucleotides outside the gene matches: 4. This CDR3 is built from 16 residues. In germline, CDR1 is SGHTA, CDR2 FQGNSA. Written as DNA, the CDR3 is TGTGCCAGCAGCTTAGAAAGCGGGAGGGGAAAAAACATTCAGTACTTC. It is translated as CASSLESGRGKNIQYF. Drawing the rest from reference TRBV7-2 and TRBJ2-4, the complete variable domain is GAGVSQSPSNKVTEKGKDVELRCDPISGHTALYWYRQSLGQGLEFLIYFQGNSAPDKSGLPSDRFSAERTGGSVSTLTIQRTQQEDSAVYLCASSLESGRGKNIQYFGAGTRLSVL.

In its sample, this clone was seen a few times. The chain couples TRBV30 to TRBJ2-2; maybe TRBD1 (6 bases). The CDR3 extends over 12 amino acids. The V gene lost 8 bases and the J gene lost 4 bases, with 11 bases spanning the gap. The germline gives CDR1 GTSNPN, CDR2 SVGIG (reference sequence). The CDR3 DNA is TGTGCCGGAACAGGGAGCACCGGGGAGCTGTTTTTT. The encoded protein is CAGTGSTGELFF.

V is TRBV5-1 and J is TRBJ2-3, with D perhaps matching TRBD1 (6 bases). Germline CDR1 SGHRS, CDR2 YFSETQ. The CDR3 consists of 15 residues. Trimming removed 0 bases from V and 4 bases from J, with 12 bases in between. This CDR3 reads CASSLVNRDPDTQYF. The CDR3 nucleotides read TGCGCCAGCAGCTTGGTAAACAGGGACCCAGATACGCAGTATTTT.

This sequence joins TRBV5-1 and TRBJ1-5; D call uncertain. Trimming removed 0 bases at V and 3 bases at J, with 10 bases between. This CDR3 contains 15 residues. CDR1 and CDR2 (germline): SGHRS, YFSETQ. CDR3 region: CASSLGAGINQPQHF. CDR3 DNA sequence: TGCGCCAGCAGCTTGGGTGCAGGAATCAATCAGCCCCAGCATTTT.

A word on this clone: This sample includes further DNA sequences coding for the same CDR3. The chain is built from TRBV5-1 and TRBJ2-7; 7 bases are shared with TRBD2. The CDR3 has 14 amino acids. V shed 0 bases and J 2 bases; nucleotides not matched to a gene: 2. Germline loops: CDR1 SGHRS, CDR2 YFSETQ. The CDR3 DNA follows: TGCGCCAGCAGCTTGGTTGGGGGGGCCTACGAGCAGTACTTC. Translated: CASSLVGGAYEQYF.

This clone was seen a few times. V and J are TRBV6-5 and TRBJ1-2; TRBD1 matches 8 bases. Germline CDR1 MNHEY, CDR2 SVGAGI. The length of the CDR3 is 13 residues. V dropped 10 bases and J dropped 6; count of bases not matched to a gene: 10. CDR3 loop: CATDPTGVDGYTF. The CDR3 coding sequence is TGTGCCACCGACCCGACAGGGGTGGATGGCTACACCTTC.

The chain's CDR3 is CAISGTGTSGLNEQFF. The CDR3 bases are TGTGCCATCAGTGGAACCGGGACTAGCGGACTCAATGAGCAGTTCTTC. The chain uses TRBV10-3 and TRBJ2-1; 11 nucleotides match TRBD2. The length of the CDR3 is 16 residues. CDR1 is ENHRY and CDR2 is SYGVKD in the germline V gene. V dropped 4 bases and J dropped 6; count of bases not matched to a gene: 8.

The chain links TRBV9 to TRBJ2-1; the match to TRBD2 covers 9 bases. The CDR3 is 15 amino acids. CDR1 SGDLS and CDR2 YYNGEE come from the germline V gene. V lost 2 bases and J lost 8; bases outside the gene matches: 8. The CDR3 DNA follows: TGTGCCAGCAGCGTGGGTAGCGGGAGTGGCTATGAGCAGTTCTTC. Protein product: CASSVGSGSGYEQFF.

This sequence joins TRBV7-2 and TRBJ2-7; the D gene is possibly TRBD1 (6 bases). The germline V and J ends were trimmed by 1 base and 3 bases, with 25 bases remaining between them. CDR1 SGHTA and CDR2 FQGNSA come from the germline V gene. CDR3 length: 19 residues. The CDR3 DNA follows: TGTGCCAGCAGCTTAGTCGCCCTCCCCAGGGGAATGGGGTTCTACGAGCAGTACTTC. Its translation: CASSLVALPRGMGFYEQYF.

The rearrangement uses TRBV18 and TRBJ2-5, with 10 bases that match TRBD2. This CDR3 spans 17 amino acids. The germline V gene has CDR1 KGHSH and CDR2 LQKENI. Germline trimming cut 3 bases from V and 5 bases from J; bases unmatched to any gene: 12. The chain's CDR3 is CASSPLASGSSAETQYF. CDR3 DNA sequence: TGTGCCAGCTCACCCCTGGCTAGCGGGAGTTCGGCGGAGACCCAGTACTTC.

CDR3 DNA sequence: TGTGCCAGCAGCCCCTTGGGCCCGGGGGATACGCAGTATTTT. Amino acids: CASSPLGPGDTQYF. The chain joins TRBV27 to TRBJ2-3; the D gene is possibly TRBD2 (5 bases). The germline CDR1 and CDR2 sequences are MNHEY and SMNVEV (reference sequence). The CDR3 is 14 amino acids. V was pared by 6 bases and J by 6 bases, with 16 bases between.

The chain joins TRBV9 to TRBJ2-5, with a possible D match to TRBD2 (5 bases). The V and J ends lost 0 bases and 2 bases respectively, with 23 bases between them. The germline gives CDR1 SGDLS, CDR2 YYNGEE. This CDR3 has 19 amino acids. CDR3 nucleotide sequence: TGTGCCAGCAGCGTAGGGGTCATGCGGGCCTACGGAACTCAAGAGACCCAGTACTTC. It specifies CASSVGVMRAYGTQETQYF.

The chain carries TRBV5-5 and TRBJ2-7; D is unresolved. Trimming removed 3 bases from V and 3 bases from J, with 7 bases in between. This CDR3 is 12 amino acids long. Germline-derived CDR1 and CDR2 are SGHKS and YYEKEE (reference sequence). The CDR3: CASSSPFYEQYF. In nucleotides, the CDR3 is TGTGCCAGCAGCTCCCCTTTCTACGAGCAGTACTTC.

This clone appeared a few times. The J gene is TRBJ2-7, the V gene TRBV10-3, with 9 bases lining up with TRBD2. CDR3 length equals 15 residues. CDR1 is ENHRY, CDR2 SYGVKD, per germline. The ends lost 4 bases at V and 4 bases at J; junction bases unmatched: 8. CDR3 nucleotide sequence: TGTGCCATCAGTGCGATACTAGCGGGCGAGTACGAGCAGTACTTC. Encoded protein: CAISAILAGEYEQYF.

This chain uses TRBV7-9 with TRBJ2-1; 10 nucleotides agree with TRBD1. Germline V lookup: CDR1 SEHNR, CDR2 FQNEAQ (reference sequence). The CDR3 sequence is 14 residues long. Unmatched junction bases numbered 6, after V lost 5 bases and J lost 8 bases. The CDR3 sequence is CASSARDRGDEQFF. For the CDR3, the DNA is TGTGCCAGCAGCGCGAGGGACAGGGGAGATGAGCAGTTCTTC.

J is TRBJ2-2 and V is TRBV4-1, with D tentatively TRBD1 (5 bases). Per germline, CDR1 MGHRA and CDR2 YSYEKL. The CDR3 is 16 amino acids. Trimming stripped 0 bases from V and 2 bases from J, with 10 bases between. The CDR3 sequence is CASSQDPQGNTGELFF. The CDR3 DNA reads TGCGCCAGCAGCCAAGACCCGCAGGGAAACACCGGGGAGCTGTTTTTT.

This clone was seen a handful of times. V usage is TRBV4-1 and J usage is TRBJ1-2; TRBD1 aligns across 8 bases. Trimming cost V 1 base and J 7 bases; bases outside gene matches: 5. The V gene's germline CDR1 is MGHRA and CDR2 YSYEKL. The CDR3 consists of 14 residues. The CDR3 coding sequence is TGCGCCAGCAGCCAAGCGGACAGGGTCGGTGGCTACACCTTC. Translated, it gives CASSQADRVGGYTF.

In DNA form, the CDR3 reads TGTGCCAGTAGTCCTTGGGCCTTGGGCTATGGCTACACCTTC. It is translated as CASSPWALGYGYTF. This rearrangement joins TRBV19 to TRBJ1-2; D is unclear. CDR1 is LNHDA and CDR2 is SQIVND in the germline V gene (reference sequence). There are 14 residues in the CDR3. Trimming took off 5 bases at V and 4 bases at J, with 14 bases between the two ends.

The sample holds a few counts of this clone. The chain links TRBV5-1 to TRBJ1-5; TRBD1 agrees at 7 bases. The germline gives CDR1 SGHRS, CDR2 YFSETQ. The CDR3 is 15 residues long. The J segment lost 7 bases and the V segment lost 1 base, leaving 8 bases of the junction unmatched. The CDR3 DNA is TGCGCCAGCAGCTTGTGGGGGACAGAAAAGCAGCCCCAGCATTTT. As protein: CASSLWGTEKQPQHF.

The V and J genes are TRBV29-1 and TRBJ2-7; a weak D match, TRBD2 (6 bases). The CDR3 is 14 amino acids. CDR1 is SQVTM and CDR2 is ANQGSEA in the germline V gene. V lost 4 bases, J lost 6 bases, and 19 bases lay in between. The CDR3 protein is CSVAETRGLSEQYF. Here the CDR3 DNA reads TGCAGCGTTGCCGAGACTAGAGGCCTTAGCGAGCAGTACTTC.

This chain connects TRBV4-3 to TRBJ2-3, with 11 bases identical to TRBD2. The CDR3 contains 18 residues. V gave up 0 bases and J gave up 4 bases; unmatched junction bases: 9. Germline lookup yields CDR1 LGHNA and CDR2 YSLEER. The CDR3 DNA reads TGCGCCAGCAGCCAAGATCCGACTAGCGGGAACCTCCCAGATACGCAGTATTTT. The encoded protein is CASSQDPTSGNLPDTQYF.

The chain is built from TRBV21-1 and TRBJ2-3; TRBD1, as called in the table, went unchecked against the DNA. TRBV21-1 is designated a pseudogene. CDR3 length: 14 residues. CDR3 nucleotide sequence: TGTGCCAGCAGCAAAGCGGCGAGGGGGCGAGTACAGTATTTT. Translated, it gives CASSKAARGRVQYF.

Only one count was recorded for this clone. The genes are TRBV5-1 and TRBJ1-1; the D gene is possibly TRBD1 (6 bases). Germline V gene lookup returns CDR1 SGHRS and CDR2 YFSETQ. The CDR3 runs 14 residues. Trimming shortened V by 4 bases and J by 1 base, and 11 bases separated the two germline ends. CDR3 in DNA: TGCGCCAGCAGCAGGGACATAAAGAACACTGAAGCTTTCTTT. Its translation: CASSRDIKNTEAFF.

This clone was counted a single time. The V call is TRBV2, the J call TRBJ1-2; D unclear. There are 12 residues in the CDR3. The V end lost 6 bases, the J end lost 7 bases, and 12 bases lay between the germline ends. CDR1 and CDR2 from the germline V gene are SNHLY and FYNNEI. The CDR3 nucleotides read TGTGCCAGCAGGGCAGATCTCCGTGGCTACACCTTC. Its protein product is CASRADLRGYTF. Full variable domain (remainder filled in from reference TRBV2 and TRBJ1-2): EPEVTQTPSHQVTQMGQEVILRCVPISNHLYFYWYRQILGQKVEFLVSFYNNEISEKSEIFDDQFSVERPDGSNFTLKIRSTKLEDSAMYFCASRADLRGYTFGSGTRLTVV.